Shown below are 30 T cell receptor beta chains from a single sample sequenced in a study of cytomegalovirus exposure and HLA in healthy donors. This PCR relied on a set of 60 Vbeta primers and 13 Jbeta primers. Assay: immunoSEQ multiplex PCR; the TCRdb copy retains only in-frame clones and omits some. The table lists about 150,000 clones, around 83% of them singletons. Source material: PBMCs. All receptors come from a woman aged 45-65 years in good health and CMV-seropositive.

Comments on this clone: A junction end diverges from the germline sequence, so it may reflect a read error. This chain joins TRBV7-7 and TRBJ2-7, with D perhaps matching TRBD1 (6 bases). Germline CDR1 SSHAT, CDR2 FNYEAQ (reference sequence). This CDR3 contains 16 residues. The CDR3 coding sequence is TGTGCTAGCAGCCCCCTCGTTACAGGGAGCCCCTACGAGCAGTACTTC. Translating gives CASSPLVTGSPYEQYF.

This chain joins TRBV9 and TRBJ1-4; D is perhaps TRBD1 (5 bases). Looked up from germline, CDR1 is SGDLS and CDR2 is YYNGEE. With 1 base removed from V and 0 bases from J, the gap between germline ends came to 7 bases. CDR3 length equals 15 residues. In DNA form, the CDR3 reads TGTGCCAGCAGCGTACAGACAGCAACTAATGAAAAACTGTTTTTT. This codes for CASSVQTATNEKLFF.

The V and J genes are TRBV10-3 and TRBJ2-7, with D tentatively TRBD1 (6 bases). CDR3 length: 12 amino acids. With 3 bases removed from V and 5 bases from J, the gap between germline ends came to 8 bases. In germline, CDR1 is ENHRY, CDR2 SYGVKD. CDR3 DNA: TGTGCCATCAGTGACGCAGGGGACGAGCAGTACTTC. This sequence encodes CAISDAGDEQYF.

The J gene is TRBJ1-2, the V gene TRBV6-5; no reliable D call. Trimming removed 5 bases at V and 8 bases at J, with 15 bases between. The germline gives CDR1 MNHEY, CDR2 SVGAGI. This CDR3 has 13 amino acids. Written as DNA, the CDR3 is TGTGCCAGCAGTCCCACCGGGTTAGGAGGCTACACCTTC. Protein sequence: CASSPTGLGGYTF.

This sequence joins TRBV13 and TRBJ1-2; no firm D call. The germline gives CDR1 PRHDT, CDR2 FYEKMQ (reference sequence). V was shortened by 2 bases and J by 0 bases, with 16 bases between the two germline ends. This CDR3 has 17 residues. The chain's CDR3 is CASSLTGPGRSNYGYTF. The CDR3 region has the DNA TGTGCCAGCAGCTTAACTGGTCCGGGGAGATCTAACTATGGCTACACCTTC.

The chain links TRBV2 to TRBJ2-5; no clear D. Germline V CDR1 and CDR2: SNHLY, FYNNEI. With 2 bases removed from V and 1 base from J, the gap between germline ends came to 8 bases. This CDR3 has 14 amino acids. The CDR3, as DNA: TGTGCCAGCAGTGAAAGCAGGTCCCAAGAGACCCAGTACTTC. This gives the protein CASSESRSQETQYF.

The chain employs TRBV4-1 and TRBJ2-5; 7 bases agree with TRBD2. Germline CDR1 and CDR2: MGHRA and YSYEKL. The V and J ends lost 4 bases and 0 bases, in that order; junction bases with no gene match: 11. The CDR3 totals 17 residues. CDR3 nucleotides: TGCGCCAGCAGCCGCCTCCAGGCAGGGAGGGACCAAGAGACCCAGTACTTC. Protein product: CASSRLQAGRDQETQYF.

The chain couples TRBV2 to TRBJ1-6; 8 bases line up with TRBD1. The CDR3 has 15 amino acids. Trimming took 5 bases from V and 4 from J; bases not matched to a gene: 4. Germline V gene sequence: CDR1 SNHLY, CDR2 FYNNEI. The CDR3 sequence: CASSRQGNYNSPLHF. DNA of the CDR3: TGTGCCAGCAGTCGACAGGGGAATTATAATTCACCCCTCCACTTT. Together with reference TRBV2 and TRBJ1-6, the CDR3 gives the full variable domain: EPEVTQTPSHQVTQMGQEVILRCVPISNHLYFYWYRQILGQKVEFLVSFYNNEISEKSEIFDDQFSVERPDGSNFTLKIRSTKLEDSAMYFCASSRQGNYNSPLHFGNGTRLTVT.

This clone is a singleton in its sample. The chain couples TRBV9 to TRBJ1-5; possibly TRBD1 for D (5 bases). V was clipped by 2 bases and J by 7 bases, with 13 bases between them. This CDR3 is 14 amino acids long. CDR1 and CDR2 from the germline V gene are SGDLS and YYNGEE. CDR3 sequence reads: CASSVQPTGQPQHF. The CDR3 DNA follows: TGTGCCAGCAGCGTTCAACCTACAGGCCAGCCCCAGCATTTT.

This chain links TRBV19 with TRBJ1-5, with a tentative D call TRBD1 (5 bases). CDR1 LNHDA and CDR2 SQIVND come from the germline V gene (reference sequence). The germline V and J ends were trimmed by 3 bases and 5 bases, with 14 bases remaining between them. CDR3 length: 15 amino acids. In DNA form, the CDR3 reads TGTGCCAGTAGTATGGCTACAGGAGTTCATCAGCCCCAGCATTTT. Amino acids: CASSMATGVHQPQHF.

DNA for the CDR3: TGTGCCAGTAATATTTATGGCGGGGGGGCTCTGAACACCGGGGAGCTGTTTTTT. It is translated as CASNIYGGGALNTGELFF. The rearrangement links TRBV19 to TRBJ2-2; 9 bases are a match to TRBD2. This CDR3 spans 18 amino acids. Trimming cost V 7 bases and J 1 base; bases outside gene matches: 13. Per germline, CDR1 LNHDA and CDR2 SQIVND (reference sequence).

This clone was seen a handful of times. The V call is TRBV5-4, the J call TRBJ1-4; D is possibly TRBD1 (5 bases). With 1 base removed from V and 8 bases from J, the gap between germline ends came to 9 bases. The CDR3 is 13 amino acids. Per the germline V gene, CDR1 is SGHNT and CDR2 is YYREEE (reference sequence). CDR3 in amino acids: CASSLRQGEKLFF. For the CDR3, the DNA is TGTGCCAGCAGCTTGAGGCAGGGCGAAAAACTGTTTTTT.

The chain links TRBV10-3 to TRBJ1-2, with D hard to call. Trimming left V 0 bases short and J 0 bases short, with 5 bases between. The CDR3 runs to 14 residues. Germline-derived CDR1 and CDR2 are ENHRY and SYGVKD. The CDR3 nucleotides are TGTGCCATCAGTGAGTCGTCGGCTAACTATGGCTACACCTTC. Its translation: CAISESSANYGYTF.

V gene TRBV7-2 combines with J gene TRBJ2-3; 12 bases match TRBD2. CDR3 length: 17 residues. J gave up 5 bases and V 3 bases, and 9 bases lay outside the gene matches. Per germline, CDR1 SGHTA and CDR2 FQGNSA. The CDR3 nucleotides are TGTGCCAGCAGCTTCACCCGGACTAGCGGGGAAGGAGATACGCAGTATTTT. Its translation: CASSFTRTSGEGDTQYF.

Concerning this clone itself: The junction departs from germline at one end; a sequencing error may be responsible. The chain combines TRBV2 with TRBJ1-4; no definite D call. Per germline, CDR1 SNHLY and CDR2 FYNNEI. This CDR3 contains 11 residues. This chain's CDR3 is CASSGVGELLF. The CDR3, as DNA: TGTGCCAGCAGTGGTGTTGGAGAACTGTTGTTT.

The chain links TRBV28 to TRBJ2-2, with a possible D match to TRBD2 (5 bases). CDR1 is MDHEN and CDR2 is SYDVKM in the germline V gene. This CDR3 spans 21 amino acids. V lost 1 base and J lost 0, with 24 bases in between. The CDR3 DNA reads as TGTGCCAGCAGTTTATTCCTGTCCCGAGGGCATCCTTCCGCGAACACCGGGGAGCTGTTTTTT. Its protein is CASSLFLSRGHPSANTGELFF. Variable domain in full (rest from reference TRBV28 and TRBJ2-2): DVKVTQSSRYLVKRTGEKVFLECVQDMDHENMFWYRQDPGLGLRLIYFSYDVKMKEKGDIPEGYSVSREKKERFSLILESASTNQTSMYLCASSLFLSRGHPSANTGELFFGEGSRLTVL.

J is TRBJ2-7 and V is TRBV6-4; 7 nucleotides align to TRBD1. The CDR3 loop spans 16 amino acids. The germline CDR1 and CDR2 sequences are MRHNA and SNTAGT. J lost 0 bases, V lost 6 bases, and 11 bases had no gene match. CDR3 nucleotides: TGTGCCAGCAGAAATCGGGACAGAGAAAGCTCCTACGAGCAGTACTTC. Encoded protein: CASRNRDRESSYEQYF.

The V call is TRBV7-9, the J call TRBJ2-1; the match to TRBD1 covers 7 bases. Germline assignment: CDR1 SEHNR and CDR2 FQNEAQ (reference sequence). The CDR3 extends over 16 amino acids. J lost 5 bases, V lost 5 bases, and 12 bases had no gene match. The CDR3, as DNA: TGTGCCAGCAGCGTAACAGGGGCCCGGATACACAATGAGCAGTTCTTC. As protein: CASSVTGARIHNEQFF.

The rearrangement uses TRBV2 and TRBJ1-1; TRBD1 matches at 7 bases. CDR1 and CDR2 from the germline V gene are SNHLY and FYNNEI. The CDR3 is 12 residues long. V gave up 6 bases and J gave up 7 bases; unmatched junction bases: 5. The CDR3 sequence: CASRGDSSEAFF. For the CDR3, the DNA is TGTGCCAGCAGGGGGGACAGTAGTGAAGCTTTCTTT. Variable domain in full (rest from reference TRBV2 and TRBJ1-1): EPEVTQTPSHQVTQMGQEVILRCVPISNHLYFYWYRQILGQKVEFLVSFYNNEISEKSEIFDDQFSVERPDGSNFTLKIRSTKLEDSAMYFCASRGDSSEAFFGQGTRLTVV.

This rearrangement joins TRBV5-5 to TRBJ1-1; the D is unclear. CDR1 is SGHKS, CDR2 YYEKEE, per germline (reference sequence). The CDR3 covers 15 residues. Trimming removed 4 bases at V and 1 base at J, with 14 bases between. CDR3 bases: TGTGCCAGCAGCCCTATAGGAGGTAGGAACACTGAAGCTTTCTTT. This sequence encodes CASSPIGGRNTEAFF.

This chain joins TRBV19 and TRBJ1-1; D unresolved. Trimming pared 3 bases from V and 0 bases from J, leaving 11 bases between. The CDR3 totals 15 residues. Per the germline V gene, CDR1 is LNHDA and CDR2 is SQIVND (reference sequence). DNA for the CDR3: TGTGCCAGTAGTATGAATGGAGGGATGAACACTGAAGCTTTCTTT. This codes for CASSMNGGMNTEAFF.

Only one count was recorded for this clone. The CDR3, as DNA: TGTGCCAGCAGCTTAGCGCTGGCGGGGAGAGGCTACACCTTC. This encodes CASSLALAGRGYTF. The chain recombines TRBV7-2 with TRBJ1-2; D is undetermined. Trimming pared 0 bases from V and 8 bases from J, leaving 13 bases between. The V gene's germline CDR1 is SGHTA and CDR2 FQGNSA. The CDR3 extends over 14 amino acids.

J is TRBJ1-1 and V is TRBV14; D may be TRBD1 (5 bases). The V and J ends lost 6 bases and 5 bases respectively, with 16 bases between them. This CDR3 spans 14 amino acids. Germline CDR1 and CDR2: SGHDN and FVKESK. The CDR3 DNA reads as TGTGCCAGCAGTCCTTACATGGGGGGAACTGAAGCTTTCTTT. It encodes CASSPYMGGTEAFF.

The chain links TRBV7-2 to TRBJ1-1; 7 bases agree with TRBD1. Trimming took 4 bases from V and 3 from J; bases not matched to a gene: 2. CDR1 SGHTA and CDR2 FQGNSA come from the germline V gene. The length of the CDR3 is 13 residues. CDR3: CASSYDRDTEAFF. The CDR3 DNA is TGTGCCAGCAGCTACGACAGGGACACTGAAGCTTTCTTT.

The V call is TRBV11-1, the J call TRBJ2-1; TRBD2 is a possible D gene (6 bases). This CDR3 is 13 amino acids long. The V gene's germline CDR1 is SGHAT and CDR2 FQDESV (reference sequence). Trimming took off 5 bases at V and 5 bases at J, with 10 bases between the two ends. In DNA, the CDR3 is TGTGCCAGCAGCCGCGGGACTCACAATGAGCAGTTCTTC. This codes for CASSRGTHNEQFF.

The chain links TRBV5-6 to TRBJ1-5; D is uncertain. This CDR3 region has 16 residues. Trimming removed 0 bases from V and 2 bases from J, with 12 bases in between. Germline V lookup: CDR1 SGHDT, CDR2 YYEEEE. The CDR3 loop is CASSLGPVGGNQPQHF. CDR3 bases: TGTGCCAGCAGCTTGGGTCCGGTGGGCGGCAATCAGCCCCAGCATTTT.

The rearrangement uses TRBV19 and TRBJ2-6, with a possible D match to TRBD1 (5 bases). The CDR3 has 14 amino acids. V shed 10 bases and J shed 3 bases, with 13 bases lying between them. Germline CDR1 reads LNHDA; CDR2 reads SQIVND (reference sequence). CDR3 sequence reads: CANNQGNGANVLTF. The CDR3 DNA follows: TGTGCCAATAACCAGGGTAATGGGGCCAACGTCCTGACTTTC.

V gene TRBV5-1 combines with J gene TRBJ2-1; tentatively, D is TRBD1 (6 bases). The CDR3 runs 13 residues. Germline V lookup: CDR1 SGHRS, CDR2 YFSETQ. V was shortened by 5 bases and J by 4 bases, with 10 bases between the two germline ends. DNA for the CDR3: TGCGCCAGCAGTACACAGGGATACAATGAGCAGTTCTTC. Amino acids: CASSTQGYNEQFF.

The genes are TRBV19 and TRBJ2-2; the match to TRBD1 covers 9 bases. There are 18 residues in the CDR3. With 3 bases clipped from V and 0 bases from J, the junction kept 8 bases outside the gene matches. Germline CDR1 LNHDA, CDR2 SQIVND (reference sequence). CDR3 in amino acids: CASSISGTGTSNTGELFF. CDR3 DNA: TGTGCCAGTAGTATTTCCGGGACAGGGACCTCGAACACCGGGGAGCTGTTTTTT.

This clone was seen once. J is TRBJ2-7 and V is TRBV19; 10 positions match TRBD1. Germline-derived CDR1 and CDR2 are LNHDA and SQIVND (reference sequence). There are 17 residues in the CDR3. The V gene end was trimmed by 6 bases and the J gene end by 2 bases; junction bases not matched to a gene: 13. The CDR3 nucleotides are TGTGCCAGTAGCAGAATGGGGGACAGGGGACTAACCTACGAGCAGTACTTC. Amino acid sequence: CASSRMGDRGLTYEQYF.